This is a list of T cell receptor beta chains from one sample in a study of blood T cell repertoires in COVID-19. Sequenced by immunoSEQ multiplex PCR; TCRdb stores in-frame clones only, minus some. The data show approximately 39,000 clones, over 70% seen once. Sequencing was done on a sample of peripheral blood. These receptor sequences come from a middle-aged man with active or convalescent COVID-19. The CDR3 runs from the conserved cysteine through the conserved F or W. The order of the fields is clone size, CDR3 length, D gene, V gene, J gene, CDR3 protein, CDR3 DNA. A D gene is named only where the DNA matches it firmly. Size values are once, few and many counts, or a class for expanded clones, and some rows have none.

-	15	TRBD1	TRBV2	TRBJ1-6	CASSGQGKDNSPLHF	TGTGCCAGCTCAGGACAGGGAAAAGATAATTCACCCCTCCACTTT
-	18	TRBD1	TRBV27	TRBJ1-6	CASSSSGTGFSYNSPLHF	TGTGCCAGCAGTTCCTCCGGGACAGGGTTCTCCTATAATTCACCCCTCCACTTT
-	14	-	TRBV7-3	TRBJ1-5	CASSLGGAGQPQHF	TGTGCCAGCAGCTTAGGCGGGGCGGGTCAGCCCCAGCATTTT
-	14	-	TRBV30	TRBJ1-6	CAWTLGRGSSPLHF	TGTGCCTGGACCTTAGGGCGGGGAAGCTCACCCCTCCACTTT
-	19	TRBD2	TRBV4-1	TRBJ2-5	CASSQDWGTSGGTAETQYF	TGCGCCAGCAGCCAAGATTGGGGGACTAGCGGGGGGACGGCGGAGACCCAGTACTTC
-	14	-	TRBV24-1	TRBJ1-1	CATSAGHKNTEAFF	TGTGCCACCAGTGCGGGACACAAGAACACTGAAGCTTTCTTT
few	17	-	TRBV4-2	TRBJ2-7	CASSQVGPSASSYEQYF	TGTGCCAGCAGCCAAGTTGGCCCTAGCGCCAGCTCCTACGAGCAGTACTTC
-	17	TRBD1	TRBV7-2	TRBJ1-1	CASSSLGQGISGTEAFF	TGTGCCAGCAGCTCGCTAGGACAGGGGATCTCGGGCACTGAAGCTTTCTTT
-	14	-	TRBV5-1	TRBJ1-6	CASSFGRGNSPLHF	TGCGCCAGCAGCTTCGGCAGGGGTAATTCACCCCTCCACTTT
-	15	TRBD1	TRBV6-6	TRBJ2-5	CASSYSRDRVETQYF	TGTGCCAGCAGTTACTCCCGGGACAGGGTTGAGACCCAGTACTTC
-	15	-	TRBV7-3	TRBJ2-1	CASSLGSSAYNEQFF	TGTGCCAGCAGCTTAGGGTCTAGCGCGTACAATGAGCAGTTCTTC
-	15	TRBD2	TRBV2	TRBJ2-7	CASRVGRGSSYEQYF	TGTGCCAGCAGGGTCGGGCGGGGGAGCTCCTACGAGCAGTACTTC
-	15	-	TRBV4-1	TRBJ1-6	CASSQLLKGASPLHF	TGCGCCAGCAGCCAGTTGCTCAAAGGGGCGTCACCCCTCCACTTT
-	14	-	TRBV9	TRBJ1-5	CASSVGSGNQPQHF	TGTGCCAGCAGCGTAGGAAGCGGCAATCAGCCCCAGCATTTT
-	16	TRBD2	TRBV7-3	TRBJ2-1	CASSKALAGPQDEQFF	TGTGCCAGCAGCAAGGCCCTAGCGGGGCCCCAGGATGAGCAGTTCTTC
-	14	-	TRBV5-1	TRBJ1-2	CASSLATDNYGYTF	TGCGCCAGCAGCTTGGCCACAGATAACTATGGCTACACCTTC
-	13	-	TRBV5-1	TRBJ2-1	CASRPDSYNEQFF	TGCGCCAGCCGCCCGGACAGCTACAATGAGCAGTTCTTC
-	15	-	TRBV27	TRBJ2-3	CASTRTGVSTDTQYF	TGTGCCAGCACCAGGACGGGAGTCAGCACAGATACGCAGTATTTT
-	15	-	TRBV29-1	TRBJ2-6	CSVIRTVSGANVLTF	TGCAGCGTCATTAGGACAGTTTCTGGGGCCAACGTCCTGACTTTC
-	15	TRBD2	TRBV28	TRBJ2-7	CASSFRGESSYEQYF	TGTGCCAGCAGTTTCCGGGGGGAGAGCTCCTACGAGCAGTACTTC